The rows below give T cell receptor beta chains drawn from one sample of a study of tissue T cells after allogeneic stem cell transplantation. Assay: immunoSEQ multiplex PCR; the TCRdb copy retains only in-frame clones and omits some. Found here are several thousand clones, 69% of them singletons; the top ten hold around a quarter. The sequencing used tissue from the stomach, collected at autopsy. The receptors were gathered from a woman aged 18 to 55 with breast cancer. Both conserved end residues are part of each CDR3. Each record gives: V gene, D gene, clone size, J gene, CDR3 DNA, CDR3 protein. D genes are given only for firm matches. Some rows have no size entry. The others give once, few or many, or a class for an expanded clone.

V gene: TRBV3-1/TRBV3-2; D gene: .; clone size: .; J gene: TRBJ2-1; CDR3 DNA: TGTGCCAGCAGCCAAGATTTAGGGACTCACAATGAGCAGTTCTTC; CDR3 protein: CASSQDLGTHNEQFF
V gene: TRBV5-1; D gene: TRBD1; clone size: large; J gene: TRBJ1-2; CDR3 DNA: TGCGCCAGCAGCTGGGGGACAGGGGGCGATGGCTACACCTTC; CDR3 protein: CASSWGTGGDGYTF
V gene: TRBV30; D gene: .; clone size: .; J gene: TRBJ1-1; CDR3 DNA: TGTGCCTGGAGTGTCCTTACGGGACAGAACACTGAAGCTTTCTTT; CDR3 protein: CAWSVLTGQNTEAFF
V gene: TRBV7-2; D gene: .; clone size: .; J gene: TRBJ1-1; CDR3 DNA: TGTGCCAGCAGCTTTTCAGGTTCGAACACTGAAGCTTTCTTT; CDR3 protein: CASSFSGSNTEAFF
V gene: TRBV4-3; D gene: .; clone size: .; J gene: TRBJ2-3; CDR3 DNA: TGCGCCAGCAGCCAAGGGTTGATCACAGATACGCAGTATTTT; CDR3 protein: CASSQGLITDTQYF
V gene: TRBV11-2; D gene: .; clone size: few; J gene: TRBJ2-5; CDR3 DNA: TGTGCCAGCAGCTTAAGACTCCAAGAGACCCAGTACTTC; CDR3 protein: CASSLRLQETQYF
V gene: TRBV19; D gene: .; clone size: .; J gene: TRBJ2-7; CDR3 DNA: TGTGCCAGTAGTCCGACAGTGAATGACTACGAGCAGTACTTC; CDR3 protein: CASSPTVNDYEQYF
V gene: TRBV7-9; D gene: .; clone size: few; J gene: TRBJ1-2; CDR3 DNA: TGTGCCAGCAGCTTATCGACGGCCCGCTATGGCTACACCTTC; CDR3 protein: CASSLSTARYGYTF
V gene: TRBV6-5; D gene: .; clone size: .; J gene: TRBJ2-2; CDR3 DNA: TGTGCCAGCAGAACCAGTAACACCGGGGAGCTGTTTTTT; CDR3 protein: CASRTSNTGELFF
V gene: TRBV7-3; D gene: .; clone size: .; J gene: TRBJ1-5; CDR3 DNA: TGTGCCAGCCCTAATAGCAATCAGCCCCAGCATTTT; CDR3 protein: CASPNSNQPQHF
V gene: TRBV5-1; D gene: .; clone size: .; J gene: TRBJ1-1; CDR3 DNA: TGCGCCAGCAGCCGGGGTGGGGCTCACATGAACACTGAAGCTTTCTTT; CDR3 protein: CASSRGGAHMNTEAFF
V gene: TRBV7-2; D gene: TRBD1; clone size: .; J gene: TRBJ2-2; CDR3 DNA: TGTGCCAGCAGCCGGGACAGGGGGCGAACCGGGGAGCTGTTTTTT; CDR3 protein: CASSRDRGRTGELFF
V gene: TRBV3-1/TRBV3-2; D gene: .; clone size: once; J gene: TRBJ2-5; CDR3 DNA: TGTGCCAGCAGCCAGGGATATCAAGAGACCCAGTACTTC; CDR3 protein: CASSQGYQETQYF
V gene: TRBV7-2; D gene: TRBD2; clone size: .; J gene: TRBJ2-3; CDR3 DNA: TGTGCCAGCAGCTTAAACGGGGGGGTGTTATCCGGCACAGATACGCAGTATTTT; CDR3 protein: CASSLNGGVLSGTDTQYF
V gene: TRBV4-2; D gene: .; clone size: .; J gene: TRBJ2-6; CDR3 DNA: TGTGCCAGCAGCCATGGGCAGTTCTCTGGGGCCAACGTCCTGACTTTC; CDR3 protein: CASSHGQFSGANVLTF
V gene: TRBV30; D gene: .; clone size: .; J gene: TRBJ1-1; CDR3 DNA: TGTGCCTGGGAATTCCACGGCACTGAAGCTTTCTTT; CDR3 protein: CAWEFHGTEAFF
V gene: TRBV7-9; D gene: TRBD1; clone size: few; J gene: TRBJ1-5; CDR3 DNA: TGTGCCAGCAGCTTGACAGGGGACAATCAGCCCCAGCATTTT; CDR3 protein: CASSLTGDNQPQHF
V gene: TRBV18; D gene: .; clone size: medium-sized; J gene: TRBJ2-4; CDR3 DNA: TGTGCCAGCTCATATCAGGTGGGGAACATTCAGTACTTC; CDR3 protein: CASSYQVGNIQYF
V gene: TRBV9; D gene: TRBD2; clone size: .; J gene: TRBJ2-1; CDR3 DNA: TGTGCCAGCAGCGTAGCTAGGACTAGCGTCGACAATGAGCAGTTCTTC; CDR3 protein: CASSVARTSVDNEQFF
V gene: TRBV7-3; D gene: .; clone size: .; J gene: TRBJ2-3; CDR3 DNA: TGTGCCAGCAGCCAAGACAGCCTTACGCAGTATTTT; CDR3 protein: CASSQDSLTQYF
V gene: TRBV28; D gene: .; clone size: .; J gene: TRBJ1-4; CDR3 DNA: TGTGCCAGCAGTTTAAGCCAGAAGGAAAAACTGTTTTTT; CDR3 protein: CASSLSQKEKLFF
V gene: TRBV6-5; D gene: .; clone size: .; J gene: TRBJ2-3; CDR3 DNA: TGTGCCAGCAGCCCCTCTGCGGGGGCAAGGGATACGCAGTATTTT; CDR3 protein: CASSPSAGARDTQYF
V gene: TRBV2; D gene: .; clone size: .; J gene: TRBJ1-1; CDR3 DNA: TGTGCCAGCAGTGTTGAGGGCAGAGGAAACACTGAAGCTTTCTTT; CDR3 protein: CASSVEGRGNTEAFF
V gene: TRBV28; D gene: TRBD1; clone size: .; J gene: TRBJ2-1; CDR3 DNA: TGTGCCAGCACCTACAGGGGTACCTACAATGAGCAGTTCTTC; CDR3 protein: CASTYRGTYNEQFF
V gene: TRBV24-1; D gene: TRBD1; clone size: .; J gene: TRBJ2-1; CDR3 DNA: TGTGCCACCAGCACCGACAGGGGCTACAATGAGCAGTTCTTC; CDR3 protein: CATSTDRGYNEQFF
V gene: TRBV28; D gene: TRBD2; clone size: .; J gene: TRBJ2-2; CDR3 DNA: TGTGCCAGCAGTAAACTAGCGGGAGAACTTGGCGGGGAGCTGTTTTTT; CDR3 protein: CASSKLAGELGGELFF
V gene: TRBV12-3/TRBV12-4; D gene: .; clone size: few; J gene: TRBJ1-2; CDR3 DNA: TGTGCCAGCAGTCTTCGACATGTCCGAGGCTACACCTTC; CDR3 protein: CASSLRHVRGYTF
V gene: TRBV19; D gene: TRBD2; clone size: few; J gene: TRBJ2-5; CDR3 DNA: TGTGCCAGTAGACTGGGGGGGAACAGACAAGAGACCCAGTACTTC; CDR3 protein: CASRLGGNRQETQYF
V gene: TRBV28; D gene: TRBD1; clone size: .; J gene: TRBJ2-7; CDR3 DNA: TGTGCCAGCAGGACCCCCCGGGGGACAGGGGGCTACGAGCAGTACTTC; CDR3 protein: CASRTPRGTGGYEQYF
V gene: TRBV5-1; D gene: TRBD2; clone size: .; J gene: TRBJ2-5; CDR3 DNA: TGCGCCAGCAGCTTGGTGCGGGAGGGACGAGAGACCCAGTACTTC; CDR3 protein: CASSLVREGRETQYF
V gene: TRBV7-2; D gene: .; clone size: .; J gene: TRBJ2-3; CDR3 DNA: TGTGCCAGCAGCCCCGTGTCAGGTGGGGATACGCAGTATTTT; CDR3 protein: CASSPVSGGDTQYF
V gene: TRBV9; D gene: TRBD2; clone size: once; J gene: TRBJ2-2; CDR3 DNA: TGTGCCAGCAGCGTAGCCGGGGGGGCCAGGACCGGGGAGCTGTTTTTT; CDR3 protein: CASSVAGGARTGELFF
V gene: TRBV19; D gene: .; clone size: .; J gene: TRBJ1-2; CDR3 DNA: TGTGCCAGTAGTACCGTGGACAGCGCGGCTAACTATGGCTACACCTTC; CDR3 protein: CASSTVDSAANYGYTF